The entry below gives a single T cell receptor beta chain sequence along with its context. Its antigen remains unknown. The sample comes from a study of cytomegalovirus exposure and HLA in healthy donors. General study findings and limits: The study designated over 150 TCR beta chains cytomegalovirus-associated. Earlier findings revealed that most TCR beta V segments proved productive either about 90% or about 30% of the time. The HLA-A and HLA-B alleles of most subjects were reportedly predicted accurately from TCR beta sequences.

The primer mix had 60 Vbeta and 13 Jbeta primers. Assay: immunoSEQ multiplex PCR; the TCRdb copy retains only in-frame clones and omits some. This table lists around 76,000 clones. V lost 6 bases and J lost 2, with 14 bases in between. The CDR3 extends over 15 amino acids. Germline V gene sequence: CDR1 WSHSY, CDR2 SAAADI. The chain joins TRBV10-2 to TRBJ1-5; the D is unclear. The receptor comes from a middle-aged man in good health and CMV-seronegative. Sequencing input: PBMCs. The CDR3 DNA reads TGCGCCAGCAGCTTAGCTTCCAAGGGCAATCAGCCCCAGCATTTT. Translating gives CASSLASKGNQPQHF.